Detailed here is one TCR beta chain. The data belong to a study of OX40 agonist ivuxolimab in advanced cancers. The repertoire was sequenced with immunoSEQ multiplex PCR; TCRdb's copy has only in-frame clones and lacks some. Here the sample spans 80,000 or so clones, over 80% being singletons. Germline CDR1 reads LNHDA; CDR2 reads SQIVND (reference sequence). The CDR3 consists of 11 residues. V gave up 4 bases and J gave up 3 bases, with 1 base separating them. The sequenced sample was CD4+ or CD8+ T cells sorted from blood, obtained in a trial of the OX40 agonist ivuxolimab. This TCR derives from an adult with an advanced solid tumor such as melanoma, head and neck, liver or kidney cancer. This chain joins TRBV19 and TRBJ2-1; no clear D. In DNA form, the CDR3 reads TGTGCCAGTAGTAGCTACAATGAGCAGTTCTTC. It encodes CASSSYNEQFF. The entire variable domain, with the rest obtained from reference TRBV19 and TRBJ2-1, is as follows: DGGITQSPKYLFRKEGQNVTLSCEQNLNHDAMYWYRQDPGQGLRLIYYSQIVNDFQKGDIAEGYSVSREKKESFPLTVTSAQKNPTAFYLCASSSYNEQFFGPGTRLTVL.